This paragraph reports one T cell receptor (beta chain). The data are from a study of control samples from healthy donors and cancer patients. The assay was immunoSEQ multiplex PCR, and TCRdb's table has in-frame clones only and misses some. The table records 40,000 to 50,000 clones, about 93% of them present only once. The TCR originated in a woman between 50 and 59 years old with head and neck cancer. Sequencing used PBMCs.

The CDR3 DNA sequence: TGTGCCAGTAGTGAAGGATGGAACTATGGCTACACCTTC. Protein: CASSEGWNYGYTF. The chain combines TRBV19 with TRBJ1-2, with no clear D. Trimming left V 5 bases short and J 2 bases short, with 9 bases between. The CDR3 covers 13 residues. Germline V gene lookup returns CDR1 LNHDA and CDR2 SQIVND (reference sequence). The full variable domain, completed using reference TRBV19 and TRBJ1-2, is DGGITQSPKYLFRKEGQNVTLSCEQNLNHDAMYWYRQDPGQGLRLIYYSQIVNDFQKGDIAEGYSVSREKKESFPLTVTSAQKNPTAFYLCASSEGWNYGYTFGSGTRLTVV.